These 21 T cell receptor beta chains were all obtained from the same sample, sequenced in a study of T-cell reconstitution after alpha-beta-depleted transplantation in children. A TCRbeta library incorporating unique molecular identifiers was prepared. TCRdb analysed the PCR reads with MiXCR anew, one entry per CDR3 protein. The repertoire holds approximately 190,000 distinct CDR3 sequences, with about 6% as singletons. The specimen comprised PBMCs, sampled before TCRalphabeta/CD19-depleted stem cell transplant. Every receptor here comes from a girl less than two years old with combined immunodeficiency, due to receive a stem cell transplant.

This clonotype was recorded at least ten times. This chain joins TRBV9 and TRBJ2-7; a possible D gene is TRBD1 (6 bases). Germline loops: CDR1 SGDLS, CDR2 YYNGEE. V dropped 3 bases and J dropped 6 bases, with 13 bases sitting between them. This CDR3 comprises 13 residues. Here the CDR3 reads CASSATGPTEQYF. CDR3 nucleotides: TGTGCCAGCAGCGCAACAGGGCCCACCGAGCAGTACTTC.

This clonotype occurred many times. This chain joins TRBV28 and TRBJ2-1; either TRBD1 or TRBD2 may fit D (5 bases each). The CDR3 extends over 13 amino acids. Germline lookup yields CDR1 MDHEN and CDR2 SYDVKM. V was shortened by 7 bases and J by 5 bases, with 12 bases between the two germline ends. The DNA of the CDR3 is TGTGCCAGCACCCAACGGGGCGACAATGAGCAGTTCTTC. Protein sequence: CASTQRGDNEQFF.

This clonotype was seen only once. This may stem from a read error, because a much larger clone lies one nucleotide away. The CDR3 is CSVELVGLGNTIYF. In DNA form, the CDR3 reads TGCAGCGTTGAATTGGTAGGGCTCGGAAACACCATATATTTT. The chain employs TRBV29-1 and TRBJ1-3; the D is unclear. CDR3 size: 14 residues. The ends were cut back, 2 bases at V and 4 bases at J, with 12 bases in the middle. In germline, CDR1 is SQVTM, CDR2 ANQGSEA.

The sample holds many counts of this clonotype. The chain recombines TRBV21-1 with TRBJ1-6. TRBV21-1 is labeled a pseudogene. CDR3 size: 16 residues. CDR3 nucleotides: TGTGCCAGCAGGGACCTAGGACGCGATTATAATTCACCCCTCCACTTT. Amino acid sequence: CASRDLGRDYNSPLHF.

The table lists this clonotype with many counts. The V gene is TRBV11-3, the J gene TRBJ2-1, with 8 bases matching TRBD2. The CDR3 totals 16 residues. The V and J ends lost 8 bases and 4 bases, in that order; junction bases with no gene match: 13. Germline V gene data show CDR1 as SGHNT and CDR2 as YENEEA. CDR3 sequence reads: CASRRGEGWAYNEQFF. The CDR3 nucleotides are TGTGCCAGCCGGCGGGGGGAAGGGTGGGCATACAATGAGCAGTTCTTC.

The sample holds a few counts of this clonotype. The CDR3 region has the DNA TGCGCCAGCAGCCGCCTCGGGTCTGTGCGGCAGTTCTTC. Translated: CASSRLGSVRQFF. V and J are TRBV4-3 and TRBJ2-1; unclear D gene. Germline V gives CDR1 LGHNA, CDR2 YSLEER. Trimming removed 4 bases at V and 12 bases at J, with 16 bases between. This CDR3 is built from 13 residues.

Turning to this clonotype: A much larger clone is a single base away; this may be a read error. The V call is TRBV7-8, the J call TRBJ2-3; 11 bases are a match to TRBD2. Germline CDR1 is SGHVS and CDR2 is FQNEAQ. The CDR3 runs to 16 residues. Germline trimming cut 5 bases from V and 4 bases from J; bases unmatched to any gene: 8. The CDR3 here is CASSTPSGRLADTQYF. The CDR3 DNA reads TGTGCCAGCAGCACCCCTAGCGGGAGGTTAGCAGATACGCAGTATTTT.

This clonotype was observed a handful of times. The V call is TRBV20-1, the J call TRBJ2-1; TRBD2 matches at 11 bases. This CDR3 spans 15 amino acids. Germline V gene lookup returns CDR1 DFQATT and CDR2 SNEGSKA (reference sequence). V lost 4 bases to trimming and J lost 4 bases; unmatched junction nucleotides: 6. CDR3 loop: CSAIRGTSGYNEQFF. In DNA form, the CDR3 reads TGCAGTGCTATTAGAGGGACTAGCGGATACAATGAGCAGTTCTTC.

This clonotype was seen many times. This chain connects TRBV5-1 to TRBJ1-1, with D perhaps TRBD1 (6 bases). Looked up from germline, CDR1 is SGHRS and CDR2 is YFSETQ. This CDR3 contains 14 residues. V shed 3 bases and J shed 3 bases, with 12 bases lying between them. CDR3: CASSSQGRDTEAFF. The CDR3 nucleotides are TGCGCCAGCAGCTCCCAGGGGAGGGACACTGAAGCTTTCTTT.

This clonotype was recorded many times. The chain recombines TRBV28 with TRBJ2-7, with D unclear. The CDR3 totals 15 residues. CDR1 is MDHEN and CDR2 is SYDVKM in the germline V gene. V was trimmed by 3 bases and J by 0 bases, leaving 12 bases between them. CDR3 residues: CASSFSPSGSYEQYF. Written as DNA, the CDR3 is TGTGCCAGCAGTTTCTCCCCCTCCGGCTCCTACGAGCAGTACTTC.

This clonotype occurred many times. The CDR3 DNA reads as TGCAGTGCTAGGTGGCTAGCGGGGCCCTCCTACGAGCAGTACTTC. It is translated as CSARWLAGPSYEQYF. The chain has TRBV20-1 and TRBJ2-7; 9 nucleotides match TRBD2. From germline, CDR1 is DFQATT and CDR2 SNEGSKA (reference sequence). CDR3 length: 15 residues. V shed 3 bases and J 0 bases; nucleotides not matched to a gene: 6.

This clonotype was seen many times. V usage is TRBV28 and J usage is TRBJ2-7; D uncertain. CDR3 length equals 15 residues. Germline V gene lookup returns CDR1 MDHEN and CDR2 SYDVKM. The V gene lost 8 bases and the J gene lost 0 bases, with 17 bases spanning the gap. CDR3 coding DNA: TGTGCCAGCCGTCCGAGACTCCGAAGCTCCTACGAGCAGTACTTC. Its protein is CASRPRLRSSYEQYF.

This clonotype was seen many times. V gene TRBV5-1 combines with J gene TRBJ2-3; D might be TRBD1 or TRBD2, each matching 5 bases. Trimming took 0 bases from V and 5 from J, leaving 13 bases between them. This CDR3 has 15 amino acids. CDR1 and CDR2 (germline): SGHRS, YFSETQ. CDR3 protein: CASSLVRGPGDTQYF. For the CDR3, the DNA is TGCGCCAGCAGCTTGGTTCGGGGCCCGGGAGATACGCAGTATTTT.

This clonotype was seen many times. V usage is TRBV29-1 and J usage is TRBJ2-7, with 9 bases matching TRBD1. Germline CDR1 reads SQVTM; CDR2 reads ANQGSEA. The CDR3 spans 18 residues. J lost 4 bases, V lost 7 bases, and 23 bases had no gene match. Here the CDR3 DNA reads TGCAGCGCGGAAACTAAGGGACAGGGACTTTTTATCCCATACGAGCAGTACTTC. Translated, it gives CSAETKGQGLFIPYEQYF.

For this clonotype: A much larger clone is a single base away; this may be a read error. V usage is TRBV4-1 and J usage is TRBJ2-1; 8 bases map to TRBD1. The germline V gene encodes CDR1 MGHRA and CDR2 YSYEKL. Unmatched junction bases numbered 9, after V lost 2 bases and J lost 6 bases. This CDR3 contains 16 residues. The CDR3 region is CASSQQRTGILNEQFF. CDR3 DNA: TGCGCCAGCAGCCAACAGAGGACAGGGATACTCAATGAGCAGTTCTTC.

This clonotype showed up many times. The CDR3 DNA reads as TGCAGCGCGCTCGGGACAGGGGTAAACGAGCAGTACTTC. Translating gives CSALGTGVNEQYF. The rearrangement uses TRBV29-1 and TRBJ2-7; 10 bases fit TRBD1. V dropped 7 bases and J dropped 5; count of bases not matched to a gene: 8. This CDR3 spans 13 amino acids. Germline V CDR1 and CDR2: SQVTM, ANQGSEA.

This chain's CDR3 is CASSIGWGNTEAFF. The CDR3 bases are TGTGCCAGTAGTATAGGATGGGGGAACACTGAAGCTTTCTTT. V usage is TRBV19 and J usage is TRBJ1-1; D uncertain. The V end lost 1 base, the J end lost 1 base, and 7 bases lay between the germline ends. This CDR3 comprises 14 residues. In germline, CDR1 is LNHDA, CDR2 SQIVND (reference sequence).

This clonotype was recorded many times. The chain recombines TRBV20-1 with TRBJ2-7; tentative D call: TRBD2 (6 bases). Looked up from germline, CDR1 is DFQATT and CDR2 is SNEGSKA (reference sequence). The CDR3 contains 13 residues. V was pared by 5 bases and J by 4 bases, with 15 bases between. The CDR3 nucleotides are TGCAGTGCTCTAACCGGGAGTTTTTACGAGCAGTACTTC. This encodes CSALTGSFYEQYF.

This clonotype was found many times. The V and J genes are TRBV9 and TRBJ2-7, with a tentative D call TRBD1 (6 bases). The CDR3 spans 16 residues. Germline CDR1 and CDR2: SGDLS and YYNGEE. The V end lost 4 bases, the J end lost 6 bases, and 23 bases lay between the germline ends. CDR3: CASSPLNAQGNGEQYF. DNA for the CDR3: TGTGCCAGCAGCCCCCTCAATGCCCAGGGGAATGGCGAGCAGTACTTC. The whole variable domain, filled in from reference TRBV9 and TRBJ2-7, reads DSGVTQTPKHLITATGQRVTLRCSPRSGDLSVYWYQQSLDQGLQFLIQYYNGEERAKGNILERFSAQQFPDLHSELNLSSLELGDSALYFCASSPLNAQGNGEQYFGPGTRLTVT.

Details on this clonotype: With a much larger clone just one base away, this may be a read error. The conserved closing phenylalanine or tryptophan is absent in this CDR3, likely reflecting a read error. The J gene is TRBJ2-1, the V gene TRBV15, with D possibly being TRBD1 (6 bases). V was shortened by 1 base and J by 8 bases, with 12 bases between the two germline ends. This CDR3 comprises 14 residues. The germline V gene encodes CDR1 LNHNV and CDR2 YYDKDF (reference sequence). CDR3 protein: CATSRVGSGDEQFC. CDR3 DNA sequence: TGTGCCACCAGCAGAGTGGGGTCAGGGGATGAGCAGTTCTGC.

This clonotype was detected ten times or more. The CDR3 DNA follows: TGCAGCGTGGTCCTAGCGGGGGCTTACAATGAGCAGTTCTTC. This gives the protein CSVVLAGAYNEQFF. The chain joins TRBV29-1 to TRBJ2-1, with 10 bases identical to TRBD2. In germline, CDR1 is SQVTM, CDR2 ANQGSEA. Losses at the gene ends were 6 bases for V and 4 bases for J; bases not matched to a gene: 6. This CDR3 has 14 residues.